The rows below give T cell receptor beta chains drawn from one sample of a study of metastatic and nonmetastatic thyroid tumors. TCRdb re-called clones via MiXCR from the PCR reads. The table lists just over 20,000 clones, less than 15% of them singletons. The sequenced material came from blood. The origin of the receptors is a male donor with papillary thyroid cancer or a benign thyroid nodule (not recorded which). Some clones in this sample may be carry-over from other donors' samples. The CDR3 runs from the conserved cysteine through the conserved F or W.

TRBJ1-5 TRBV12-3/TRBV12-4 CASSSRPDRNQPQHF
TRBJ2-2 TRBV4-1 CASSDDSTNTGELFF
TRBJ1-6 TRBV18 CASSRDRVNSPLHF
TRBJ2-7 TRBV18 CASSPGTGIGEQYF
TRBJ2-7 TRBV28 CATSGVAGVVEQYF
TRBJ2-2 TRBV20-1 CSARGLAGVKSGELFF
TRBJ1-5 TRBV7-7 CASSLVWPNRGIFQPQHF
TRBJ2-5 TRBV19 CASSGPGRVTQYF
TRBJ2-5 TRBV18 CASSPPGTTKTQYF
TRBJ1-2 TRBV6-1 CASRDAGGYGYTF
TRBJ2-5 TRBV6-1 CASRRQGGQETQYF
TRBJ2-3 TRBV20-1 CSARDGWASSGDTQYF
TRBJ1-1 TRBV12-3/TRBV12-4 CASSVGKTGTGMNTEAFF